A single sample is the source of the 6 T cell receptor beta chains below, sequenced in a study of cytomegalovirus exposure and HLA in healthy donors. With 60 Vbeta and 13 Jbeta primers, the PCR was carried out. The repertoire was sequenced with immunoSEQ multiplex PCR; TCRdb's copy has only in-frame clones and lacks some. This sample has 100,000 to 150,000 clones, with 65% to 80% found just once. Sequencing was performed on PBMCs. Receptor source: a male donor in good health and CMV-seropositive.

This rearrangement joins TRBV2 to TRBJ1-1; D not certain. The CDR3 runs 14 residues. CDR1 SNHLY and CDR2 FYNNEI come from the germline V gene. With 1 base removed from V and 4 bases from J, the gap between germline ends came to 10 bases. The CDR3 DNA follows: TGTGCCAGCAGTGAAGACGGTTCCCTCACTGAAGCTTTCTTT. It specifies CASSEDGSLTEAFF.

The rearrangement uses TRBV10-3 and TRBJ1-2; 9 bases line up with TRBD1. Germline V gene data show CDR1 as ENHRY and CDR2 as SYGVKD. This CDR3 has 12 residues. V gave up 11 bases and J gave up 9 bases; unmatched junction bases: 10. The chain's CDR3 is CAAWTGAGSYTF. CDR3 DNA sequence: TGTGCCGCTTGGACAGGGGCGGGCAGCTACACCTTC.

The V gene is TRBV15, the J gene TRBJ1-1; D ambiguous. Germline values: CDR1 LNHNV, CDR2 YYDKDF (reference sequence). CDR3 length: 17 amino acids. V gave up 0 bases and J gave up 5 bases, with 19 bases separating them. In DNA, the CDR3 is TGTGCCACCAGCAGAGATCTATTGCAGGCAGGAAAAACTGAAGCTTTCTTT. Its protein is CATSRDLLQAGKTEAFF.

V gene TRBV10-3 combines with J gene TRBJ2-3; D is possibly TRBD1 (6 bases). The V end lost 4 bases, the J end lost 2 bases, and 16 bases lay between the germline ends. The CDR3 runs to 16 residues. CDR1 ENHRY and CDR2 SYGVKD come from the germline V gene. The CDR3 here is CAISVNPGVSTDTQYF. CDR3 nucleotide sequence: TGTGCCATCAGTGTTAATCCAGGGGTCTCCACAGATACGCAGTATTTT.

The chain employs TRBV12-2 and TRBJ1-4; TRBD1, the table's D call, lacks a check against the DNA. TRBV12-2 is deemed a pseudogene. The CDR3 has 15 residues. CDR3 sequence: CASRNLTRGWEKLFF. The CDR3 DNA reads TGTGCAAGTCGGAATCTGACCAGGGGGTGGGAAAAACTGTTTTTT.

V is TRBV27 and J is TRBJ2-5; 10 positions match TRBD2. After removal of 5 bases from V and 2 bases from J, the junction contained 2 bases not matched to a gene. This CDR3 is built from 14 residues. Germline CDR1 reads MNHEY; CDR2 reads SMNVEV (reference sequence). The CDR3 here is CASSGTSEQETQYF. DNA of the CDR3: TGTGCCAGCAGTGGGACTAGCGAGCAAGAGACCCAGTACTTC.